The rows below give T cell receptor beta chains drawn from one sample of a study of response to subunit inactivated influenza vaccine. One entry per CDR3 protein, called by TCRdb with MiXCR from the RT-PCR reads. This table has roughly 670,000 distinct CDR3 sequences, 14% appearing once. The specimen was PBMCs from blood, collected 14 days before vaccination. These receptors were collected from a man aged 50 to 59 who received an inactivated influenza vaccine. Both conserved end residues are part of each CDR3. The order of the fields is CDR3 length, clone size, J gene, D gene, V gene, CDR3 protein, CDR3 DNA. D genes are given only for firm matches. The listing skips clone size in some rows; elsewhere it reads once, few, many or a size class.

length: 15; size: .; J: TRBJ1-4; D: .; V: TRBV16; CDR3: CASSQSMGSSGKLFF; DNA: TGTGCCAGCAGCCAATCGATGGGTTCGTCTGGAAAACTGTTTTTT
length: 15; size: many; J: TRBJ2-2; D: TRBD1; V: TRBV24-1; CDR3: CATSDGTANTGELFF; DNA: TGTGCCACCAGTGATGGGACAGCGAACACCGGGGAGCTGTTTTTT
length: 18; size: many; J: TRBJ2-3; D: TRBD1; V: TRBV11-2; CDR3: CASSLGGQGDGNTDTQYF; DNA: TGTGCCAGCAGCTTAGGCGGACAGGGTGACGGTAACACAGATACGCAGTATTTT
length: 15; size: .; J: TRBJ2-7; D: .; V: TRBV12-3/TRBV12-4; CDR3: CASSLERGQTYEQYF; DNA: TGTGCCAGCAGTTTAGAACGGGGCCAGACCTACGAGCAGTACTTC
length: 15; size: .; J: TRBJ1-2; D: .; V: TRBV19; CDR3: CASSMGDPRNYGYTF; DNA: TGTGCCAGTAGTATGGGTGACCCTCGTAACTATGGCTACACCTTC
length: 15; size: few; J: TRBJ2-3; D: TRBD2; V: TRBV7-2; CDR3: CASSRTSAYTDTQYF; DNA: TGTGCCAGCAGCCGGACTAGTGCGTACACAGATACGCAGTATTTT
length: 16; size: few; J: TRBJ2-1; D: .; V: TRBV5-1; CDR3: CASRSPSGQINNEQFF; DNA: TGCGCCAGCAGGTCCCCGTCTGGACAGATAAACAATGAGCAGTTCTTC
length: 16; size: few; J: TRBJ1-5; D: .; V: TRBV15; CDR3: CATSRDNGASNQPQHF; DNA: TGTGCCACCAGCAGAGATAATGGGGCGAGCAATCAGCCCCAGCATTTT
length: 14; size: few; J: TRBJ2-7; D: TRBD1; V: TRBV10-1; CDR3: CASSESVTGTEQYF; DNA: TGCGCCAGCAGTGAGTCCGTGACAGGGACCGAGCAGTACTTC
length: 14; size: .; J: TRBJ1-1; D: TRBD1; V: TRBV4-3; CDR3: CASSQILQGTEAFF; DNA: TGCGCCAGCAGCCAAATCCTACAGGGGACTGAAGCTTTCTTT
length: 15; size: .; J: TRBJ2-1; D: .; V: TRBV3-1; CDR3: CASSQDPLIANEQFF; DNA: TGTGCCAGCAGCCAAGATCCACTTATAGCAAATGAGCAGTTCTTC
length: 14; size: few; J: TRBJ1-2; D: .; V: TRBV13; CDR3: CASSLTGGVDGYTF; DNA: TGTGCCAGCAGCTTAACGGGGGGCGTCGATGGCTACACCTTC